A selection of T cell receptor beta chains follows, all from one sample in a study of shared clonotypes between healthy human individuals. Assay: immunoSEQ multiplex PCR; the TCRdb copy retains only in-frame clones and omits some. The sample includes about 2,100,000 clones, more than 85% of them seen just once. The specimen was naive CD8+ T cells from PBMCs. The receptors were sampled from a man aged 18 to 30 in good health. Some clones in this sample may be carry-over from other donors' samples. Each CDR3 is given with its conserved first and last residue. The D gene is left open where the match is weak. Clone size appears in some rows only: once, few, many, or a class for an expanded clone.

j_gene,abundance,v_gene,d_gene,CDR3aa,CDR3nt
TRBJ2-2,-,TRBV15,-,CATSRLLTGRGRTGELFF,TGTGCCACCAGCAGACTTCTGACAGGGCGGGGGCGAACCGGGGAGCTGTTTTTT
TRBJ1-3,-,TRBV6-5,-,CASSSDGLSGNTIYF,TGTGCCAGCAGTTCGGACGGACTCTCTGGAAACACCATATATTTT
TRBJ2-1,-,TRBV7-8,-,CASSPKLIGGIGDEQFF,TGTGCCAGCAGCCCTAAGCTCATAGGCGGGATCGGCGATGAGCAGTTCTTC
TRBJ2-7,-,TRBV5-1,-,CASSLAPGTPDEQYF,TGCGCCAGCAGCTTGGCACCCGGGACACCCGACGAGCAGTACTTC
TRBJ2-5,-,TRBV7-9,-,CASSLPQSGPRETQYF,TGTGCCAGCAGCTTACCGCAGTCTGGCCCCCGTGAGACCCAGTACTTC
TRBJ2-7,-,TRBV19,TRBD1,CASRGTGGPYEQYF,TGTGCCAGTAGGGGGACAGGGGGGCCCTACGAGCAGTACTTC
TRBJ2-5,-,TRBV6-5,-,CASSYLGPLETQYF,TGTGCCAGCAGTTACTTGGGCCCCTTGGAGACCCAGTACTTC
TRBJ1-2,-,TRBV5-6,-,CASSGHREIAYGYTF,TGTGCCAGCAGCGGACACAGGGAAATTGCCTATGGCTACACCTTC
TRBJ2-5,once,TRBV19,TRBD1,CASSSGTGPPETQYF,TGTGCCAGTAGTTCCGGGACAGGACCCCCAGAGACCCAGTACTTC
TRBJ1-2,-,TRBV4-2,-,CASSPYSGDYGYTF,TGTGCCAGCAGCCCCTACTCCGGCGACTATGGCTACACCTTC
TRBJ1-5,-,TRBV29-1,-,CSVGEQGMDPQHF,TGCAGCGTTGGGGAACAGGGTATGGACCCCCAGCATTTT
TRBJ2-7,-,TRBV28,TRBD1,CASSPGLGQGDYEQYF,TGTGCCAGCAGCCCCGGGTTAGGACAGGGCGACTACGAGCAGTACTTC
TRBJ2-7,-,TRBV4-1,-,CASSQGPPAEDYEQYF,TGCGCCAGCAGCCAAGGGCCCCCTGCGGAAGATTACGAGCAGTACTTC
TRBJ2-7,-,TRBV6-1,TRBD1,CATRDRFGNEQYF,TGTGCCACCAGGGACAGGTTCGGGAACGAGCAGTACTTC
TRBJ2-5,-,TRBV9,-,CASSDRSGTVQETQYF,TGTGCCAGCAGCGACCGATCCGGGACGGTACAAGAGACCCAGTACTTC
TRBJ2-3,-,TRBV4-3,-,CASSPFGTPSTDTQYF,TGCGCCAGCAGCCCATTCGGGACACCTAGCACAGATACGCAGTATTTT
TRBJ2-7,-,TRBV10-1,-,CASSEFGQAEEEQYF,TGCGCCAGCAGTGAGTTTGGGCAGGCCGAAGAGGAGCAGTACTTC
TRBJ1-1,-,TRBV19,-,CASSIAGVVDTEAFF,TGTGCCAGTAGTATTGCCGGTGTCGTGGACACTGAAGCTTTCTTT
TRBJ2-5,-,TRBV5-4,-,CASSLAGETQYF,TGTGCCAGCAGCTTGGCAGGAGAGACCCAGTACTTC
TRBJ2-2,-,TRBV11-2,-,CASSLVAAWELFF,TGTGCCAGCAGCTTAGTGGCGGCGTGGGAGCTGTTTTTT
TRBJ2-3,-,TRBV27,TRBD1,CASSLTGTGFGTDTQYF,TGTGCCAGCAGTTTGACCGGGACAGGGTTTGGCACAGATACGCAGTATTTT
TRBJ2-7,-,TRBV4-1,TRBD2,CASSQVSGGYEQYF,TGCGCCAGCAGCCAAGTTAGCGGGGGCTACGAGCAGTACTTC
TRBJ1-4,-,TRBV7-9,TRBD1,CASSSRQGPNEKLFF,TGTGCCAGCAGCTCACGACAGGGGCCGAATGAAAAACTGTTTTTT
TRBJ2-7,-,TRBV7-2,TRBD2,CASSFRTSGRGYEQYF,TGTGCCAGCAGCTTTCGGACTAGCGGGAGGGGATACGAGCAGTACTTC
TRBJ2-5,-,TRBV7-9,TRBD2,CASSFQRELGETQYF,TGTGCCAGCAGCTTTCAGCGGGAGTTGGGAGAGACCCAGTACTTC
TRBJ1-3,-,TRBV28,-,CASSFFLDRGGNTIYF,TGTGCCAGCAGTTTTTTTTTGGATAGAGGCGGAAACACCATATATTTT
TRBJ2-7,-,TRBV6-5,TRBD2,CASSERLAGVYEQYF,TGTGCCAGCAGCGAGCGACTAGCGGGAGTCTACGAGCAGTACTTC
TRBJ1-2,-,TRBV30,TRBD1,CAWLDRVIGGYTF,TGTGCCTGGCTCGACAGGGTGATAGGTGGCTACACCTTC
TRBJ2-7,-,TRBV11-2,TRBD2,CASSLGLAGLVEQYF,TGTGCCAGCAGCTTAGGGCTAGCGGGATTAGTCGAGCAGTACTTC
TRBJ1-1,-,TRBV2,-,CASTPGQMNTEAFF,TGTGCCAGCACCCCTGGACAGATGAACACTGAAGCTTTCTTT
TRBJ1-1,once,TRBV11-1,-,CASSPFEGGTEAFF,TGTGCCAGCAGCCCCTTTGAGGGCGGCACTGAAGCTTTCTTT
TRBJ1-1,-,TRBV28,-,CASRSLSNTEAFF,TGTGCCAGCAGGAGTCTGAGCAACACTGAAGCTTTCTTT
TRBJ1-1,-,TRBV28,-,CASSLMVGGDTEAFF,TGTGCCAGCAGTTTAATGGTCGGTGGGGACACTGAAGCTTTCTTT
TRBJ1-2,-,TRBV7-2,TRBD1,CASSPRDRGGGAYGYTF,TGTGCCAGCAGCCCCCGGGACAGGGGTGGCGGGGCCTATGGCTACACCTTC
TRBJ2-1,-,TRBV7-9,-,CASSLVGGMDYNEQFF,TGTGCCAGCAGCTTAGTGGGCGGGATGGACTACAATGAGCAGTTCTTC
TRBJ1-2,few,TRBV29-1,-,CSVVENYGYTF,TGCAGCGTTGTCGAGAACTATGGCTACACCTTC
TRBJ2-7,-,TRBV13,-,CASSFQTGSYEQYF,TGTGCCAGCAGCTTTCAAACAGGCTCCTACGAGCAGTACTTC
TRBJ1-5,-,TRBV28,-,CASSLTSGNQPQHF,TGTGCCAGCAGTTTAACCTCTGGCAATCAGCCCCAGCATTTT
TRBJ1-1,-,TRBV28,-,CASSLSGISSEAFF,TGTGCCAGCAGTTTATCAGGGATTAGCTCTGAAGCTTTCTTT